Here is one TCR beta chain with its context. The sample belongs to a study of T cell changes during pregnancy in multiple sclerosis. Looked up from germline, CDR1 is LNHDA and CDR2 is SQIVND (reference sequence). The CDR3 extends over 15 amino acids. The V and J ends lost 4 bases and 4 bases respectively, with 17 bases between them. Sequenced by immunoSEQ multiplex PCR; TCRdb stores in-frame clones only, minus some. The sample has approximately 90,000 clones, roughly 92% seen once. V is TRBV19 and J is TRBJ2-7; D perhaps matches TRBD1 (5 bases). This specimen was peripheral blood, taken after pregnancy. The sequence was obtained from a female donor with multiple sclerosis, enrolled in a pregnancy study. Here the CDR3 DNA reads TGTGCCAGTAGTAGTGGGGCGGCCAACTCGTACGAGCAGTACTTC. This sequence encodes CASSSGAANSYEQYF. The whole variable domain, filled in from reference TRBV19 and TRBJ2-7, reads DGGITQSPKYLFRKEGQNVTLSCEQNLNHDAMYWYRQDPGQGLRLIYYSQIVNDFQKGDIAEGYSVSREKKESFPLTVTSAQKNPTAFYLCASSSGAANSYEQYFGPGTRLTVT.